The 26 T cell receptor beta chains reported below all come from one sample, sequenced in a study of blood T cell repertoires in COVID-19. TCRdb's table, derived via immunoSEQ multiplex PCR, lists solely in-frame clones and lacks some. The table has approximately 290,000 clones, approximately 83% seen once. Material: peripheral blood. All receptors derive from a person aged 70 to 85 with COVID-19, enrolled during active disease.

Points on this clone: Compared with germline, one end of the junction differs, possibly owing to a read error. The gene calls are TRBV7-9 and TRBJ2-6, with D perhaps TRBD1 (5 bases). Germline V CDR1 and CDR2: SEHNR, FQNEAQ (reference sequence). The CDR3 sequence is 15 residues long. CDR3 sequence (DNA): TGTGCCAGCAGCTTAGTGGGGTCTGGGGCCAACGCCCTGACTTTC. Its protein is CASSLVGSGANALTF.

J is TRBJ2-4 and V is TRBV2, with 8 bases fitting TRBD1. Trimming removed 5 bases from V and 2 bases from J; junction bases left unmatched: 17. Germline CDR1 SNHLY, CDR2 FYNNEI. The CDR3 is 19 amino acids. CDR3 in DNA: TGTGCCAGCAGTCCGGGGCCACAGACAGGGGCCAGGACCAAAAACATTCAGTACTTC. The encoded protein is CASSPGPQTGARTKNIQYF.

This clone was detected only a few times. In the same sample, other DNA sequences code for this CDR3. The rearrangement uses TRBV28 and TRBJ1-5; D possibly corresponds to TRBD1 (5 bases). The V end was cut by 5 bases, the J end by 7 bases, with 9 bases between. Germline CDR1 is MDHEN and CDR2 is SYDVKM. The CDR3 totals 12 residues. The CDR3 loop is CASSAGWQPQHF. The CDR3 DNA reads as TGTGCCAGCAGTGCAGGGTGGCAGCCCCAGCATTTT.

The CDR3 DNA reads TGCGCCAGCAGCGGGGGGATTATAGACCCTAATGAAAAACTGTTTTTT. Translation gives CASSGGIIDPNEKLFF. The rearrangement links TRBV5-1 to TRBJ1-4; D might be TRBD1 (5 bases). Germline CDR1 and CDR2: SGHRS and YFSETQ. The CDR3 spans 16 residues. V lost 4 bases to trimming and J lost 3 bases, with 16 bases between them. Based on the CDR3 plus reference TRBV5-1 and TRBJ1-4, the full variable domain is KAGVTQTPRYLIKTRGQQVTLSCSPISGHRSVSWYQQTPGQGLQFLFEYFSETQRNKGNFPGRFSGRQFSNSRSEMNVSTLELGDSALYLCASSGGIIDPNEKLFFGSGTQLSVL.

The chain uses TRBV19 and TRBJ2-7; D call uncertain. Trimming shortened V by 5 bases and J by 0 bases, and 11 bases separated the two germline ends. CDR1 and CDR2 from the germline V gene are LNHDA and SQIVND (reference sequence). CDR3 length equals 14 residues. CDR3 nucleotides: TGTGCCAGTAGTGAAACAGTTAACTCCTACGAGCAGTACTTC. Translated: CASSETVNSYEQYF.

The CDR3, as DNA: TGCGCCAGCAGCTTGGATGGGACAGGGGTTGAAAAACTGTTTTTT. Translated, it gives CASSLDGTGVEKLFF. The rearrangement links TRBV5-1 to TRBJ1-4; TRBD1 agrees at 10 bases. The CDR3 is 15 amino acids. V was clipped by 0 bases and J by 7 bases; unmatched bases: 3. Germline V gene data show CDR1 as SGHRS and CDR2 as YFSETQ. Variable domain in full (rest from reference TRBV5-1 and TRBJ1-4): KAGVTQTPRYLIKTRGQQVTLSCSPISGHRSVSWYQQTPGQGLQFLFEYFSETQRNKGNFPGRFSGRQFSNSRSEMNVSTLELGDSALYLCASSLDGTGVEKLFFGSGTQLSVL.

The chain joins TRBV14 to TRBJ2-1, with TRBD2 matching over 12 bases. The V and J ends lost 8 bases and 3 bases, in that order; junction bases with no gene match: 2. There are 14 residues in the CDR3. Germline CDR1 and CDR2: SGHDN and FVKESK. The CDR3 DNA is TGTGCCAGCCAACTAGCGGGAGGCTACAATGAGCAGTTCTTC. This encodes CASQLAGGYNEQFF.

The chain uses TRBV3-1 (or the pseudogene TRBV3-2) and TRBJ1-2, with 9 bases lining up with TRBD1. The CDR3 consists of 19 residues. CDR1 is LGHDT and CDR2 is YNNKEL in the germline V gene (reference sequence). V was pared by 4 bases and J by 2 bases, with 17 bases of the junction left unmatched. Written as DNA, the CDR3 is TGTGCCAGCAGCCGAGATTTACCGGGACAGGGAGTTCCCAACTATGGCTACACCTTC. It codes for CASSRDLPGQGVPNYGYTF.

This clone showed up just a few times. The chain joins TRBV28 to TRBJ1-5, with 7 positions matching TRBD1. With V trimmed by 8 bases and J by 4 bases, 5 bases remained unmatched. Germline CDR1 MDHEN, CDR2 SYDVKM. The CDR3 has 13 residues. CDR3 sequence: CASLRQGNQPQHF. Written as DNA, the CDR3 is TGTGCCAGCCTCCGACAGGGAAATCAGCCCCAGCATTTT.

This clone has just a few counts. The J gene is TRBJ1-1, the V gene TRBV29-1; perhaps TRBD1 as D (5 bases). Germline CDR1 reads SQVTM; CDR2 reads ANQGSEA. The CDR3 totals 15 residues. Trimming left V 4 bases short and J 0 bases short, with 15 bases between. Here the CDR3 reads CSVVGGDGMNTEAFF. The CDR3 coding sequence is TGCAGCGTTGTAGGAGGGGACGGAATGAACACTGAAGCTTTCTTT.

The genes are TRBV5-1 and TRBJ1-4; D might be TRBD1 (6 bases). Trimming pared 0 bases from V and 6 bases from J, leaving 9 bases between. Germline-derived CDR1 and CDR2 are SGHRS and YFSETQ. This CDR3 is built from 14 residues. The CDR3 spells CASSLGGQDEKLFF. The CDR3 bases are TGCGCCAGCAGCTTGGGGGGGCAGGATGAAAAACTGTTTTTT.

The CDR3 sequence is CATSDPAGTGYEQFF. DNA for the CDR3: TGTGCCACCAGTGATCCTGCCGGGACAGGGTATGAGCAGTTCTTC. The chain employs TRBV24-1 and TRBJ2-1; 9 bases line up with TRBD1. With 3 bases clipped from V and 8 bases from J, the junction kept 7 bases outside the gene matches. CDR3 size: 15 residues. Germline CDR1 and CDR2: KGHDR and SFDVKD.

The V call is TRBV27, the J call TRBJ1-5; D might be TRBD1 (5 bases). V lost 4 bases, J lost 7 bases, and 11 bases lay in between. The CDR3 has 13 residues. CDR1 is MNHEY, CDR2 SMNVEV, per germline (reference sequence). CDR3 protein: CASSSGLRQPQHF. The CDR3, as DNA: TGTGCCAGCAGTTCAGGGCTTCGGCAGCCCCAGCATTTT.

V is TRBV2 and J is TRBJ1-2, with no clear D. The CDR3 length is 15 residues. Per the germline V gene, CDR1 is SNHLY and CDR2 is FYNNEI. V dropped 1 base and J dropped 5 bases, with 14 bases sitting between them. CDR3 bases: TGTGCCAGCAGTGAAGGTGGTACCCGAGCATATGGCTACACCTTC. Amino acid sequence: CASSEGGTRAYGYTF.

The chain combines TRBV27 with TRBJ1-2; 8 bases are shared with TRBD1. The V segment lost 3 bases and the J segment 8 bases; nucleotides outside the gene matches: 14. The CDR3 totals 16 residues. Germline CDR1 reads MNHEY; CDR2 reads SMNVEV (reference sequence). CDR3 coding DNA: TGTGCCAGCAGTTTTTCCTTCGGACAGGGTGGGATGGGCTACACCTTC. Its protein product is CASSFSFGQGGMGYTF.

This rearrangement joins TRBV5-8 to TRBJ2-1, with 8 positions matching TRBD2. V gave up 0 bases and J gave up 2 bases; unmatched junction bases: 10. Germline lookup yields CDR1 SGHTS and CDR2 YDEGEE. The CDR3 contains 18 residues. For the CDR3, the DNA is TGTGCCAGCAGCTTGGGAAGCGGGAGTAGTTCCGCCTACAATGAGCAGTTCTTC. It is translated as CASSLGSGSSSAYNEQFF.

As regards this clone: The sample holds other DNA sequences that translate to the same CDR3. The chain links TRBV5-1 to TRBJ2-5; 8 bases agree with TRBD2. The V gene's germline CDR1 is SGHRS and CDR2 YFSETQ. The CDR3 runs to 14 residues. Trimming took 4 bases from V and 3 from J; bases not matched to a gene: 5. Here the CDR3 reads CASSRTGGEETQYF. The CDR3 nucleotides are TGCGCCAGCAGCAGGACCGGGGGGGAAGAGACCCAGTACTTC.

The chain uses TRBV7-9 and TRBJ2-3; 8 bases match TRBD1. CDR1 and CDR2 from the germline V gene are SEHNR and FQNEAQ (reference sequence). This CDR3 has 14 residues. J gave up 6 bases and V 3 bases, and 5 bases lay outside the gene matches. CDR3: CASSLLTGADTQYF. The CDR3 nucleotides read TGTGCCAGCAGCTTGCTGACAGGGGCCGATACGCAGTATTTT.

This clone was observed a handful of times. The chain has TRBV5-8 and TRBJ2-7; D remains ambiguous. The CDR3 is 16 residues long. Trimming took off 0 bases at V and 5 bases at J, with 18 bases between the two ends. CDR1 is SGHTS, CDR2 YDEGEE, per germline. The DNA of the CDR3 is TGTGCCAGCAGCTTGGAACAGCCATCCTTTAGGAACGAGCAGTACTTC. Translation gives CASSLEQPSFRNEQYF.

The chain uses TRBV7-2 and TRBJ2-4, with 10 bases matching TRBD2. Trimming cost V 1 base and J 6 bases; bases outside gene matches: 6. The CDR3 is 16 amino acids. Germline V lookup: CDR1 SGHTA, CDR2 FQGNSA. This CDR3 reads CASSLVPSGSINIQYF. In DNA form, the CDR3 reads TGTGCCAGCAGCTTAGTTCCTAGCGGGAGTATAAACATTCAGTACTTC. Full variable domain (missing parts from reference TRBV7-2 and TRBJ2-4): GAGVSQSPSNKVTEKGKDVELRCDPISGHTALYWYRQSLGQGLEFLIYFQGNSAPDKSGLPSDRFSAERTGGSVSTLTIQRTQQEDSAVYLCASSLVPSGSINIQYFGAGTRLSVL.

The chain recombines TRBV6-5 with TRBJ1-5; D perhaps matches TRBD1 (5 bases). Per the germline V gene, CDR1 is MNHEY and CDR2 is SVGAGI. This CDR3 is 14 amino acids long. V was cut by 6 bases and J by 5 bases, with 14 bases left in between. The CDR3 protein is CASSDGRGHQPQHF. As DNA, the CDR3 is TGTGCCAGCAGCGACGGAAGGGGTCATCAGCCCCAGCATTTT.

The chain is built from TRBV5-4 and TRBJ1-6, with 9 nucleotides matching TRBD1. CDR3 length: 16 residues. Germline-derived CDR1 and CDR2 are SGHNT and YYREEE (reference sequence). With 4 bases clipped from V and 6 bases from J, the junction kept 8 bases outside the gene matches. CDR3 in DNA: TGTGCCAGCAGCGCGGCGACAGGGGGTACTAATTCACCCCTCCACTTT. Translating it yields CASSAATGGTNSPLHF. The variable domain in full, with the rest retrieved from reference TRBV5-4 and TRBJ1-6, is ETGVTQSPTHLIKTRGQQVTLRCSSQSGHNTVSWYQQALGQGPQFIFQYYREEENGRGNFPPRFSGLQFPNYSSELNVNALELDDSALYLCASSAATGGTNSPLHFGNGTRLTVT.

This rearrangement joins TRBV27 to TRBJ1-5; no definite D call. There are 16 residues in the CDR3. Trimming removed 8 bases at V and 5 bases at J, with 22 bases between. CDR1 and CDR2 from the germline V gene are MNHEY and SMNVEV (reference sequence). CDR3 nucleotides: TGTGCCAGCGGCGCGTTGGGCCGAATAAAGTATCAGCCCCAGCATTTT. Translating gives CASGALGRIKYQPQHF.

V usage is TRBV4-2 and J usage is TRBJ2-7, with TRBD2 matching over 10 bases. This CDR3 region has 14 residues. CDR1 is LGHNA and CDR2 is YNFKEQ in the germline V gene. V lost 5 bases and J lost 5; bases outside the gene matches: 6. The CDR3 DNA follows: TGTGCCAGCAGCAAGGGACTAGCGCCCGACGAGCAGTACTTC. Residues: CASSKGLAPDEQYF.

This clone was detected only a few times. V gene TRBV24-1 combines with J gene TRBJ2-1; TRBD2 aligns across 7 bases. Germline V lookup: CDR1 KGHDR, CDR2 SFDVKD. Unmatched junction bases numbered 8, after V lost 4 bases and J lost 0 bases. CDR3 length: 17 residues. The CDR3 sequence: CATSDTSGVSSYNEQFF. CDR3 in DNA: TGTGCCACCAGTGACACCAGCGGGGTGAGCTCCTACAATGAGCAGTTCTTC.

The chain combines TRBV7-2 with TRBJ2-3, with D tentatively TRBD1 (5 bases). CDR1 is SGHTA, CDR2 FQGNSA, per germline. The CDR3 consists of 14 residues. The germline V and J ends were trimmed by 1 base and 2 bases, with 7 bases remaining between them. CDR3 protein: CASSLVRATDTQYF. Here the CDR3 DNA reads TGTGCCAGCAGCTTAGTCAGGGCCACAGATACGCAGTATTTT.